This paragraph reports one T cell receptor beta chain. TCRdb fed the 5' RACE reads into MiXCR, producing one record per CDR3 protein. This repertoire shows around 550,000 distinct CDR3 sequences, roughly 19% found once; its top ten account for 14%. The CDR3 totals 14 residues. The V and J ends lost 6 bases and 2 bases respectively, with 14 bases between them. This specimen comes from a study of T cells after yellow fever vaccination. The chain uses TRBV12-3 or TRBV12-4 and TRBJ2-7, with D possibly TRBD1 on 6 matching bases. This sequence was found in a man aged 25 to 45 who received the YFV17D yellow fever vaccine. The sample in question was PBMCs, obtained 15 days after the yellow fever booster vaccination. CDR3 in amino acids: CASSTRDNPYEQYF. The CDR3 bases are TGTGCCAGCAGCACTCGGGACAACCCCTACGAGCAGTACTTC.